Each of the 24 T cell receptor beta chains below was sequenced from the same sample in a study of cytomegalovirus exposure and HLA in healthy donors. Primers included in the PCR were 60 Vbeta and 13 Jbeta primers. The method was immunoSEQ multiplex PCR; TCRdb's version includes in-frame clones alone and lacks a portion of them. This sample yields 150,000 or so clones, of which around three quarters are seen a single time; around 3.6% belongs to the top ten. The specimen sequenced was PBMCs. Receptors originate from a woman aged 40 to 50 in good health and CMV-seronegative.

The chain is built from TRBV27 and TRBJ2-1; 8 bases are shared with TRBD2. V shed 2 bases, J shed 4 bases, and the junction held 16 bases outside the gene matches. The CDR3 covers 19 residues. Germline-derived CDR1 and CDR2 are MNHEY and SMNVEV (reference sequence). CDR3 loop: CASSLAIRSSGLIYNEQFF. CDR3 in DNA: TGTGCCAGCAGTTTAGCTATACGGTCTAGCGGGCTCATTTACAATGAGCAGTTCTTC.

This chain connects TRBV28 to TRBJ2-7; D is ambiguous. The CDR3 consists of 11 residues. V was cut by 10 bases and J by 2 bases, with 9 bases left in between. The germline CDR1 and CDR2 sequences are MDHEN and SYDVKM. CDR3 nucleotide sequence: TGTGCCACCTACGGAGCCTACGAGCAGTACTTC. This codes for CATYGAYEQYF.

The chain employs TRBV2 and TRBJ2-5; a possible D gene is TRBD2 (6 bases). The length of the CDR3 is 13 residues. Trimming stripped 5 bases from V and 2 bases from J, with 9 bases between. CDR1 is SNHLY, CDR2 FYNNEI, per germline. CDR3 DNA: TGTGCCAGCAGTCGGGACTTACAAGAGACCCAGTACTTC. It specifies CASSRDLQETQYF.

This chain links TRBV10-3 with TRBJ2-1, with 12 bases matching TRBD2. Looked up from germline, CDR1 is ENHRY and CDR2 is SYGVKD. With V trimmed by 9 bases and J by 0 bases, 6 bases remained unmatched. The CDR3 covers 16 residues. CDR3 in amino acids: CAMASGRGSSYNEQFF. The CDR3 DNA is TGTGCCATGGCTAGCGGGAGGGGTAGCTCCTACAATGAGCAGTTCTTC.

This clone occurred once. The chain carries TRBV30 and TRBJ1-2, with D possibly TRBD1 on 6 matching bases. V was pared by 8 bases and J by 4 bases, with 14 bases between. CDR3 length: 12 amino acids. Germline CDR1 is GTSNPN and CDR2 is SVGIG (reference sequence). This CDR3 is CAASRGGYGYTF. Written as DNA, the CDR3 is TGTGCCGCGAGCAGGGGCGGCTATGGCTACACCTTC.

The gene calls are TRBV7-6 and TRBJ2-3, with 10 bases that match TRBD2. V was clipped by 5 bases and J by 11 bases; unmatched bases: 7. This CDR3 has 13 amino acids. CDR1 and CDR2 (germline): SGHVS, FNYEAQ. CDR3 region: CASSIGLADRQYF. The CDR3 DNA is TGTGCCAGCAGCATCGGACTAGCGGACAGGCAGTATTTT.

The genes are TRBV10-3 and TRBJ2-5; TRBD2 aligns across 14 bases. J was trimmed by 1 base and V by 10 bases; bases with no gene match: 5. Germline V gene sequence: CDR1 ENHRY, CDR2 SYGVKD. The CDR3 length is 15 residues. CDR3 residues: CATRLAGGRQETQYF. CDR3 coding DNA: TGTGCCACGCGACTAGCGGGGGGGCGCCAAGAGACCCAGTACTTC.

The J gene is TRBJ2-7, the V gene TRBV11-3, with D unresolved. CDR1 SGHNT and CDR2 YENEEA come from the germline V gene. The CDR3 length is 15 residues. Trimming cost V 1 base and J 0 bases, with 10 bases left between them. The CDR3 reads CASSLGPDSSYEQYF. CDR3 nucleotide sequence: TGTGCCAGCAGCTTAGGGCCAGATTCCTCCTACGAGCAGTACTTC.

The chain links TRBV5-4 to TRBJ2-1, with TRBD2 matching 11 bases. V shed 3 bases, J shed 8 bases, and the junction held 10 bases outside the gene matches. The CDR3 runs 16 residues. Germline V gives CDR1 SGHNT, CDR2 YYREEE (reference sequence). CDR3 DNA: TGTGCCAGCAGCTCTCTAGCGGGGGGCCCCTGGGATGAGCAGTTCTTC. Its translation: CASSSLAGGPWDEQFF.

The V and J genes are TRBV30 and TRBJ1-2; 9 positions agree with TRBD1. CDR3 length: 13 amino acids. CDR1 and CDR2 (germline): GTSNPN, SVGIG (reference sequence). After removal of 6 bases from V and 4 bases from J, the junction contained 6 bases not matched to a gene. DNA for the CDR3: TGTGCCTGTCCCGGGACAGGGATCTATGGCTACACCTTC. Translating gives CACPGTGIYGYTF.

In this sample, this clone turned up a few times. The CDR3 coding sequence is TGTGCCTCGGTGGACTCCGGCTCCTACGAGCAGTACTTC. Residues: CASVDSGSYEQYF. J is TRBJ2-7 and V is TRBV10-3; possible D gene TRBD2, 5 bases. CDR3 size: 13 residues. Germline loops: CDR1 ENHRY, CDR2 SYGVKD. V shed 11 bases and J shed 0 bases, with 14 bases lying between them.

V gene TRBV10-3 combines with J gene TRBJ2-7; no reliable D call. Germline assignment: CDR1 ENHRY and CDR2 SYGVKD. V was trimmed by 0 bases and J by 4 bases, leaving 4 bases between them. The CDR3 has 12 residues. The CDR3 here is CAISESEYEQYF. The CDR3, as DNA: TGTGCCATCAGTGAGTCTGAGTACGAGCAGTACTTC.

The gene calls are TRBV7-6 and TRBJ2-1, with D tentatively TRBD2 (5 bases). The germline V gene encodes CDR1 SGHVS and CDR2 FNYEAQ. This CDR3 has 13 amino acids. V was clipped by 1 base and J by 10 bases, with 11 bases between them. The CDR3 sequence is CASSLGGRGEQFF. Here the CDR3 DNA reads TGTGCCAGCAGCTTAGGAGGCCGCGGGGAGCAGTTCTTC.

This rearrangement joins TRBV9 to TRBJ1-2; TRBD1 is a possible D gene (6 bases). Trimming removed 0 bases at V and 7 bases at J, with 10 bases between. Germline lookup yields CDR1 SGDLS and CDR2 YYNGEE. This CDR3 has 13 amino acids. CDR3 in amino acids: CASSVGQESGYTF. CDR3 nucleotides: TGTGCCAGCAGCGTAGGACAGGAGAGTGGCTACACCTTC.

The V and J genes are TRBV2 and TRBJ2-7, with a possible D match to TRBD1 (6 bases). V was clipped by 10 bases and J by 4 bases, with 14 bases between them. The CDR3 runs 12 residues. Germline assignment: CDR1 SNHLY and CDR2 FYNNEI. CDR3 DNA: TGTGCCACCCGGGACATGGTATACGAGCAGTACTTC. It translates to CATRDMVYEQYF.

The gene calls are TRBV6-5 and TRBJ2-1; no firm D call. Trimming shortened V by 5 bases and J by 7 bases, and 9 bases separated the two germline ends. The length of the CDR3 is 12 residues. Germline CDR1 reads MNHEY; CDR2 reads SVGAGI. Here the CDR3 reads CASSAQINEQFF. The CDR3 DNA reads TGTGCCAGCAGTGCCCAGATAAATGAGCAGTTCTTC.

The V gene is TRBV28, the J gene TRBJ1-1; TRBD1 agrees at 7 bases. The CDR3 length is 17 residues. Trimming cost V 4 bases and J 0 bases; bases outside gene matches: 11. CDR1 is MDHEN and CDR2 is SYDVKM in the germline V gene. In DNA form, the CDR3 reads TGTGCCAGCAGTTCTCTGCAGGGGGATGGTCTGAACACTGAAGCTTTCTTT. Translating it yields CASSSLQGDGLNTEAFF.

The V and J genes are TRBV18 and TRBJ1-1; D is undetermined. Germline CDR1 reads KGHSH; CDR2 reads LQKENI. V lost 1 base, J lost 1 base, and 10 bases lay in between. The CDR3 runs to 15 residues. CDR3 protein: CASSPQPAGNTEAFF. The CDR3 region has the DNA TGTGCCAGCTCACCACAGCCCGCAGGGAACACTGAAGCTTTCTTT.

The CDR3 loop reads CALNFGQPQHF. The CDR3, as DNA: TGTGCCTTGAATTTTGGCCAGCCCCAGCATTTT. The chain links TRBV30 to TRBJ1-5; no reliable D call. Trimming removed 7 bases from V and 7 bases from J, with 11 bases in between. The CDR3 is 11 amino acids. Germline V gives CDR1 GTSNPN, CDR2 SVGIG (reference sequence). Filled out from reference TRBV30 and TRBJ1-5, the complete variable domain reads SQTIHQWPATLVQPVGSPLSLECTVEGTSNPNLYWYRQAAGRGLQLLFYSVGIGQISSEVPQNLSASRPQDRQFILSSKKLLLSDSGFYLCALNFGQPQHFGDGTRLSIL.

The chain couples TRBV2 to TRBJ2-4, with 7 nucleotides matching TRBD2. The CDR3 totals 16 residues. The V gene end was trimmed by 7 bases and the J gene end by 4 bases; junction bases not matched to a gene: 13. Germline lookup yields CDR1 SNHLY and CDR2 FYNNEI. CDR3 in DNA: TGTGCCAGCACCAAGGATTGGGGAGGGCAAAAAAACATTCAGTACTTC. Its translation: CASTKDWGGQKNIQYF.

This chain uses TRBV28 with TRBJ2-7, with 7 bases matching TRBD1. CDR1 is MDHEN and CDR2 is SYDVKM in the germline V gene. With 2 bases clipped from V and 6 bases from J, the junction kept 25 bases outside the gene matches. This CDR3 spans 20 amino acids. The CDR3 spells CASSLAFWEVTRGPGGEQYF. The CDR3 DNA is TGTGCCAGCAGTTTAGCTTTCTGGGAAGTGACTCGCGGGCCAGGGGGCGAGCAGTACTTC.

In this sample, this clone turned up a few times. The V and J genes are TRBV28 and TRBJ2-5, with 10 bases aligning to TRBD2. This CDR3 spans 15 amino acids. The J segment lost 0 bases and the V segment lost 6 bases, leaving 4 bases of the junction unmatched. CDR1 and CDR2 (germline): MDHEN, SYDVKM. This chain's CDR3 is CASRTSGAYQETQYF. In nucleotides, the CDR3 is TGTGCCAGCAGAACTAGCGGGGCCTACCAAGAGACCCAGTACTTC.

The chain links TRBV2 to TRBJ2-3; 8 positions agree with TRBD1. This CDR3 has 13 amino acids. Germline V lookup: CDR1 SNHLY, CDR2 FYNNEI. With V trimmed by 4 bases and J by 13 bases, 10 bases remained unmatched. CDR3 coding DNA: TGTGCCAGCAGTGTAACGACAGGGGCGAAAAAGTATTTT. Residues: CASSVTTGAKKYF.

A single count supports this clone. The chain has TRBV7-9 and TRBJ2-7; the match to TRBD2 covers 8 bases. Trimming took 0 bases from V and 3 from J; bases not matched to a gene: 4. Germline V CDR1 and CDR2: SEHNR, FQNEAQ (reference sequence). The CDR3 has 15 amino acids. Here the CDR3 DNA reads TGTGCCAGCAGCTTAGCCCCGGGACTAGACTACGAGCAGTACTTC. Its translation is CASSLAPGLDYEQYF.